These 8 T cell receptor beta chains were sequenced from one sample in a study of T cell clonality in common variable immunodeficiency. Study-wide results and caveats: Common variable immunodeficiency TCR beta sequences reportedly had fewer deletions and N-nucleotide insertions.

The antigens these receptors bind are not known. Sequenced by immunoSEQ multiplex PCR; TCRdb stores in-frame clones only, minus some. The sample was found to contain fewer than 8,000 clones, and every one recurs. The sample comprised peripheral blood mononuclear cells. The receptors were gathered from a human donor with common variable immunodeficiency.

There are many counts of this clone. The read ends 3 residues shy of where the CDR3 ends; the end is completed using the germline J gene. V and J are TRBV2 and TRBJ2-1; 7 nucleotides match TRBD1. In germline, CDR1 is SNHLY, CDR2 FYNNEI. The CDR3 sequence is 12 residues long. J gave up 8 bases and V 6 bases, and 4 bases lay outside the gene matches. This chain's CDR3 is CASSQDRDEQFF. CDR3 DNA (partial): TGTGCCAGCAGCCAAGACAGGGATGAG.

This clone was detected many times. The read ends 3 residues before the CDR3 terminus; that terminus is restored from the germline J gene. The chain has TRBV7-8 and TRBJ1-2; 8 positions agree with TRBD1. J was trimmed by 5 bases and V by 4 bases; bases with no gene match: 6. In germline, CDR1 is SGHVS, CDR2 FQNEAQ. The CDR3 contains 14 residues. The CDR3 sequence: CASSSGQGKYGYTF. The CDR3 DNA, read in part, is TGTGCCAGCAGCTCCGGACAGGGAAAATATGGC.

This clone is termed medium-sized. The CDR3 is cut off 3 residues early in the read; its end comes from the germline J gene. V is TRBV20-1 and J is TRBJ2-3; TRBD1 aligns across 7 bases. The CDR3 runs to 15 residues. From germline, CDR1 is DFQATT and CDR2 SNEGSKA (reference sequence). The ends lost 2 bases at V and 4 bases at J; junction bases unmatched: 9. CDR3 DNA, as far as it was read: TGCAGTGCTAGATTACAGGGGTTCGCGCCAGATACG. This gives the protein CSARLQGFAPDT. The whole CDR3 protein is CSARLQGFAPDTQYF.

About this clone: The read stops 3 residues short of the end of the CDR3; the missing end is completed from the germline J gene. The chain links TRBV19 to TRBJ1-2; 7 positions agree with TRBD1. The CDR3 is 14 amino acids. Germline CDR1 reads LNHDA; CDR2 reads SQIVND (reference sequence). The ends lost 7 bases at V and 1 base at J; junction bases unmatched: 6. CDR3 DNA (partial): TGTGCCAGTACCCGGGACAGTCATAACTATGGC. Amino acid sequence: CASTRDSHNYG. The full CDR3 is CASTRDSHNYGYTF.

With regard to this clone: The CDR3 end falls 3 residues outside the read, so it is completed with the germline J gene. The chain carries TRBV30 and TRBJ1-5, with D uncertain. V was clipped by 2 bases and J by 4 bases, with 9 bases between them. This CDR3 contains 13 residues. Per germline, CDR1 GTSNPN and CDR2 SVGIG (reference sequence). This CDR3 reads CAWSRYLNQPQHF. The part of the CDR3 DNA that was read is TGTGCCTGGAGTCGGTACCTAAATCAGCCC.

This clone came up a few times. The DNA ends 3 residues before the CDR3 does, and the rest of the CDR3 is filled in from the germline J gene. The chain links TRBV7-9 to TRBJ2-7; maybe TRBD2 (6 bases). Trimming shortened V by 6 bases and J by 6 bases, and 18 bases separated the two germline ends. This CDR3 is 14 amino acids long. Per germline, CDR1 SEHNR and CDR2 FQNEAQ (reference sequence). The CDR3 spells CASSQSGPGTEQYF. The CDR3 bases that were read are TGTGCCAGCAGTCAGAGCGGGCCAGGGACCGAG.

Points on this clone: With the read ending 3 residues before the CDR3 end, the germline J gene is used to fill in that end. V usage is TRBV11-2 and J usage is TRBJ1-2; TRBD1 matches 7 bases. The germline V gene has CDR1 SGHAT and CDR2 FQNNGV. This CDR3 contains 15 residues. V lost 5 bases, J lost 3 bases, and 9 bases stayed unmatched. CDR3 DNA, as far as it was read: TGTGCCAGCAGCCCTATCAAGGGACAGCACTATGGC. It codes for CASSPIKGQHYG. The CDR3 reads in full as CASSPIKGQHYGYTF.

This clone was recorded many times. The read ends 3 residues before the CDR3 terminus; that terminus is restored from the germline J gene. This chain uses TRBV7-9 with TRBJ1-6, with a possible D match to TRBD1 (5 bases). Germline V gene sequence: CDR1 SEHNR, CDR2 FQNEAQ (reference sequence). The CDR3 runs 15 residues. Deletions cut 4 bases from V and 0 bases from J, with 7 bases between. The CDR3 is CASSSDSSYNSPLHF. The CDR3 DNA, read in part, is TGTGCCAGCAGCTCCGACAGCTCCTATAATTCACCC.